One sample yielded the 17 T cell receptor beta chains listed below, sequenced in a study of blood T cell repertoires in COVID-19. Produced via immunoSEQ multiplex PCR; TCRdb's table is partial and in-frame only. The sample includes about 240,000 clones, approximately 86% of them seen just once. Sequencing was done on a sample of peripheral blood. These receptors all stem from a human donor in a cohort sampled during active COVID-19.

The V call is TRBV3-1 (or the pseudogene TRBV3-2), the J call TRBJ2-7; D not certain. The CDR3 loop spans 13 amino acids. Trimming cost V 0 bases and J 4 bases, with 7 bases left between them. Germline assignment: CDR1 LGHDT and CDR2 YNNKEL (reference sequence). CDR3 in DNA: TGTGCCAGCAGCCAAGATCCCGGGTACGAGCAGTACTTC. This encodes CASSQDPGYEQYF.

The chain links TRBV5-1 to TRBJ2-3, with D unresolved. The CDR3 loop spans 14 amino acids. Trimming cost V 0 bases and J 6 bases, with 11 bases left between them. From germline, CDR1 is SGHRS and CDR2 YFSETQ. The CDR3 DNA reads as TGCGCCAGCAGCTTGGGAGTACGATCGGATACGCAGTATTTT. It translates to CASSLGVRSDTQYF.

The chain joins TRBV7-9 to TRBJ2-1; D is undetermined. The germline V and J ends were trimmed by 7 bases and 5 bases, with 15 bases remaining between them. Germline values: CDR1 SEHNR, CDR2 FQNEAQ (reference sequence). The CDR3 is 14 amino acids. CDR3 DNA: TGTGCCAGCAACCCCACGGAGAGGAACAATGAGCAGTTCTTC. Translating gives CASNPTERNNEQFF.

This clone was counted a single time. The CDR3 reads CAWRRGLNSPLHF. CDR3 coding DNA: TGTGCCTGGAGAAGGGGACTAAATTCACCCCTCCACTTT. The chain uses TRBV30 and TRBJ1-6; D possibly corresponds to TRBD1 (5 bases). The germline gives CDR1 GTSNPN, CDR2 SVGIG (reference sequence). V gave up 3 bases and J gave up 7 bases, with 10 bases separating them. The CDR3 has 13 residues.

V and J are TRBV7-6 and TRBJ2-5; possible D gene TRBD1, 7 bases. The germline gives CDR1 SGHVS, CDR2 FNYEAQ. CDR3 length equals 15 residues. V was shortened by 7 bases and J by 1 base, with 16 bases between the two germline ends. This CDR3 is CASTQGGTVQETQYF. The CDR3 DNA sequence: TGTGCCAGCACCCAAGGGGGGACAGTCCAAGAGACCCAGTACTTC. Full variable domain (remainder filled in from reference TRBV7-6 and TRBJ2-5): GAGVSQSPRYKVTKRGQDVALRCDPISGHVSLYWYRQALGQGPEFLTYFNYEAQQDKSGLPNDRFSAERPEGSISTLTIQRTEQRDSAMYRCASTQGGTVQETQYFGPGTRLLVL.

The V call is TRBV7-9, the J call TRBJ1-1, with 9 bases fitting TRBD1. This CDR3 spans 14 amino acids. Germline V gene sequence: CDR1 SEHNR, CDR2 FQNEAQ (reference sequence). V lost 6 bases, J lost 6 bases, and 8 bases stayed unmatched. CDR3 in DNA: TGTGCCAGCAGTCGGGACAGGGAGACTTCTGAAGCTTTCTTT. It translates to CASSRDRETSEAFF.

The sample holds a few counts of this clone. This chain joins TRBV7-6 and TRBJ1-3; the D is unclear. The germline V and J ends were trimmed by 1 base and 0 bases, with 7 bases remaining between them. The CDR3 is 15 residues long. Germline lookup yields CDR1 SGHVS and CDR2 FNYEAQ. CDR3 loop: CASSLGLYSGNTIYF. CDR3 sequence (DNA): TGTGCCAGCAGCTTAGGACTTTACTCTGGAAACACCATATATTTT.

The chain couples TRBV6-1 to TRBJ2-5; 10 bases are shared with TRBD2. V shed 3 bases, J shed 5 bases, and the junction held 6 bases outside the gene matches. Germline lookup yields CDR1 MNHNS and CDR2 SASEGT. CDR3 size: 15 residues. The CDR3 nucleotides are TGTGCCAGCAGTGACGTAGCGGGGGGCTGGGAGACCCAGTACTTC. Encoded protein: CASSDVAGGWETQYF.

This rearrangement joins TRBV10-3 to TRBJ2-7; TRBD1 is a possible D gene (6 bases). This CDR3 has 13 amino acids. Trimming removed 11 bases from V and 1 base from J, with 15 bases in between. Germline V gene sequence: CDR1 ENHRY, CDR2 SYGVKD. The CDR3 reads CAARDIVSYEQYF. The CDR3 bases are TGTGCCGCCCGGGACATTGTTTCCTACGAGCAGTACTTC.

This rearrangement joins TRBV6-2 or TRBV6-3 to TRBJ1-6, with a weak D call TRBD1 (6 bases). The CDR3 covers 13 residues. Germline V gives CDR1 MNHEY, CDR2 SVGEGT. Trimming left V 5 bases short and J 10 bases short, with 12 bases between. The CDR3 loop is CASSTDSTSPLHF. The CDR3 nucleotides are TGTGCCAGCAGTACGGACAGTACCTCACCCCTCCACTTT.

This clone came up once. The CDR3 sequence is CASSQGAGLAGAIHWDEQFF. The CDR3, as DNA: TGCGCCAGCAGCCAGGGGGCTGGGCTAGCGGGAGCCATACATTGGGATGAGCAGTTCTTC. The chain uses TRBV4-1 and TRBJ2-1; 10 positions agree with TRBD2. CDR3 size: 20 residues. V shed 3 bases, J shed 8 bases, and the junction held 22 bases outside the gene matches. CDR1 and CDR2 (germline): MGHRA, YSYEKL.

The chain joins TRBV7-6 to TRBJ1-6; D is perhaps TRBD1 (5 bases). Germline CDR1 reads SGHVS; CDR2 reads FNYEAQ. V gave up 0 bases and J gave up 7 bases, with 10 bases separating them. The CDR3 sequence is 15 residues long. CDR3 residues: CASSLAGGMNSPLHF. The CDR3 DNA follows: TGTGCCAGCAGCTTAGCCGGGGGAATGAATTCACCCCTCCACTTT.

The chain is built from TRBV19 and TRBJ1-2; 7 nucleotides line up with TRBD1. The CDR3 totals 14 residues. The trim removed 7 bases at V and 4 bases at J, leaving 9 bases unmatched. CDR1 and CDR2 from the germline V gene are LNHDA and SQIVND (reference sequence). CDR3 in amino acids: CASTTGQRSYGYTF. The CDR3 region has the DNA TGTGCCAGTACTACGGGACAGAGGTCCTATGGCTACACCTTC.

This clone was counted once. The gene calls are TRBV1 and TRBJ2-4; the D call TRBD1 from the table was never checked on the DNA. TRBV1 counts as a pseudogene. CDR3 size: 16 residues. Written as DNA, the CDR3 is TGCACCAGCAGCCAAGATCCGCGACAAGCTAAAAACATTCAGTACTTC. Translating gives CTSSQDPRQAKNIQYF.

CDR3 in DNA: TGTGCCAGCAGCTTAGGTAGCGGGGGGGGACATACGCAGTATTTT. It translates to CASSLGSGGGHTQYF. The chain couples TRBV11-2 to TRBJ2-3; 11 positions match TRBD2. CDR1 and CDR2 (germline): SGHAT, FQNNGV. The junction had 4 bases not matched to a gene; V was cut back by 1 base and J by 7 bases. The CDR3 totals 15 residues. Full variable domain (outside the CDR3, taken from reference TRBV11-2 and TRBJ2-3): EAGVAQSPRYKIIEKRQSVAFWCNPISGHATLYWYQQILGQGPKLLIQFQNNGVVDDSQLPKDRFSAERLKGVDSTLKIQPAKLEDSAVYLCASSLGSGGGHTQYFGPGTRLTVL.

This sequence joins TRBV5-6 and TRBJ1-1, with 10 bases aligning to TRBD1. J was trimmed by 1 base and V by 5 bases; bases with no gene match: 11. CDR1 and CDR2 from the germline V gene are SGHDT and YYEEEE. The CDR3 consists of 17 residues. Here the CDR3 DNA reads TGTGCCAGCAGTTTCTCCGGGACAGGGGAGAAGAACACTGAAGCTTTCTTT. It yields the protein CASSFSGTGEKNTEAFF.

The V and J genes are TRBV6-4 and TRBJ2-7, with 12 bases aligning to TRBD2. Unmatched junction bases numbered 14, after V lost 7 bases and J lost 7 bases. The CDR3 spans 16 residues. From germline, CDR1 is MRHNA and CDR2 SNTAGT. The CDR3 DNA sequence: TGTGCCAGCACCCCTTCGAGGCTAGCGGGAGGGCAAGAGCAGTACTTC. This codes for CASTPSRLAGGQEQYF.